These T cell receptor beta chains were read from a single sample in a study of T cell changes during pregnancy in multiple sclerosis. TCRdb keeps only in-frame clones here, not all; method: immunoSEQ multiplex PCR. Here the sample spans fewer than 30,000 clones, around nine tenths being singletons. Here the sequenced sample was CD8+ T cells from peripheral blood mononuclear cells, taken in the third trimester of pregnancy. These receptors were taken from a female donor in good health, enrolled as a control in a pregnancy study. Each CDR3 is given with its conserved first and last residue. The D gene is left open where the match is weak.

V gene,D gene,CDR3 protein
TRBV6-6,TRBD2,CASSYGLPSGQETQYF
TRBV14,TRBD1,CASSQSRDRAGQPQHF
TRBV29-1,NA,CSVEQGGGYTF
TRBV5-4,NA,CASSLESAPEQFF
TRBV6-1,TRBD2,CASSEAAGGTGELFF
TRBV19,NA,CASTHPASGTGELFF
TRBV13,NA,CASSSGMEQYF
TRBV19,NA,CASTLSAGGFYEQYF
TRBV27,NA,CASSPNREGEQFF
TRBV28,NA,CASSFSLWPQETQYF
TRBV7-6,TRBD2,CASSSSIAGQVSEQYF
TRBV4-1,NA,CASSQDLWLTSTDTQYF
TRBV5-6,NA,CASSFLGTYEQYF
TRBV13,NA,CASSRTTPYGYTF
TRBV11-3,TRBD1,CASSLGDRRTYEQYF
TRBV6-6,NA,CAAGSHEQYF
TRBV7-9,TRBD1,CASSEGTGKRYEQYF
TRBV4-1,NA,CASSQDGRGSYEQYF